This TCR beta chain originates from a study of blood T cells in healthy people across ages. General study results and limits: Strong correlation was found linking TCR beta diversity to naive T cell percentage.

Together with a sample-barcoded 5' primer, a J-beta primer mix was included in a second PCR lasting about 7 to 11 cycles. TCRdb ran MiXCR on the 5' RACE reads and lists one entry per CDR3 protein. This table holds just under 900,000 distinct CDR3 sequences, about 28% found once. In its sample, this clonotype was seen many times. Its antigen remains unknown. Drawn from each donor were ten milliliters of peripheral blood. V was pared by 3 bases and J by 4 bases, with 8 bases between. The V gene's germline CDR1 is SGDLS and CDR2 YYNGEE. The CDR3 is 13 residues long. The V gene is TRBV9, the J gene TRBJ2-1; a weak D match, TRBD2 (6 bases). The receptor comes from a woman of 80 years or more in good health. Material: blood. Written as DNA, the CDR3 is TGTGCCAGCAGCGCCGGGGGATACAATGAGCAGTTCTTC. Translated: CASSAGGYNEQFF.